The 22 T cell receptor beta chains in this list originate from one sample, sequenced in a study of OX40 agonist ivuxolimab in advanced cancers. Receptor amplification or capture employed the immunoSEQ multiplex PCR assay. TCRdb obtained this table from immuneACCESS and retained in-frame rearrangements with V and J assigned. These tables miss some clones; where compared with another copy, unresolved V genes account for less than half of the shortfall, and the remainder is unexplained. For this sample the table gives about 100,000 clones, of which roughly 90% were detected only once. In total, the top ten clones hold approximately 0.63% of the sample. The sample consisted of CD4+ or CD8+ T cells sorted from blood, taken in a trial of the OX40 agonist ivuxolimab. These receptors were obtained from an adult with an advanced solid tumor such as melanoma, head and neck, liver or kidney cancer.

The chain carries TRBV11-3 and TRBJ2-1; 8 bases align to TRBD2. The V segment lost 0 bases and the J segment 2 bases; nucleotides outside the gene matches: 3. Per the germline V gene, CDR1 is SGHNT and CDR2 is YENEEA. The CDR3 totals 16 residues. This CDR3 is CASSLELAEPYNEQFF. The CDR3 DNA sequence: TGTGCCAGCAGCTTAGAACTAGCGGAACCCTACAATGAGCAGTTCTTC.

This chain joins TRBV27 and TRBJ2-1; TRBD2 aligns across 10 bases. Germline V gene data show CDR1 as MNHEY and CDR2 as SMNVEV (reference sequence). This CDR3 contains 16 residues. V shed 6 bases, J shed 2 bases, and the junction held 7 bases outside the gene matches. The CDR3 nucleotides are TGTGCCAGCAGCCCTTCTAGCGGGGGAACCTACAATGAGCAGTTCTTC. This encodes CASSPSSGGTYNEQFF.

This chain uses TRBV19 with TRBJ2-2; no definite D call. Germline CDR1 reads LNHDA; CDR2 reads SQIVND (reference sequence). CDR3 length: 15 amino acids. V was shortened by 5 bases and J by 6 bases, with 16 bases between the two germline ends. The CDR3 DNA is TGTGCCAGTAGTTCCGCCCGACTGGGCGCCGGGGAGCTGTTTTTT. Protein product: CASSSARLGAGELFF.

The chain couples TRBV10-2 to TRBJ1-1; the D is unclear. Germline-derived CDR1 and CDR2 are WSHSY and SAAADI. This CDR3 region has 11 residues. Deletions cut 7 bases from V and 1 base from J, with 4 bases between. CDR3 amino acids: CASKSNTEAFF. The DNA for the CDR3 is TGCGCCAGCAAGTCGAACACTGAAGCTTTCTTT.

This sequence joins TRBV5-1 and TRBJ1-1, with D perhaps matching TRBD1 (6 bases). V was shortened by 4 bases and J by 0 bases, with 16 bases between the two germline ends. Germline-derived CDR1 and CDR2 are SGHRS and YFSETQ. The CDR3 sequence is 16 residues long. CDR3 protein: CASSPARDIMNTEAFF. The CDR3 DNA reads TGCGCCAGCAGCCCTGCCCGGGACATTATGAACACTGAAGCTTTCTTT.

J is TRBJ2-7 and V is TRBV6-5; D might be TRBD1 (6 bases). Germline CDR1 reads MNHEY; CDR2 reads SVGAGI. Trimming pared 6 bases from V and 4 bases from J, leaving 13 bases between. This CDR3 has 13 residues. The CDR3 is CASRDRPSYEQYF. The CDR3 coding sequence is TGTGCCAGCAGAGACAGGCCCTCTTACGAGCAGTACTTC.

V usage is TRBV2 and J usage is TRBJ1-3; D is perhaps TRBD1 (6 bases). Trimming removed 5 bases at V and 15 bases at J, with 11 bases between. Germline values: CDR1 SNHLY, CDR2 FYNNEI. The CDR3 length is 10 residues. In nucleotides, the CDR3 is TGTGCCAGCAGTCGGACAGCAGAATATTTT. It translates to CASSRTAEYF.

The chain uses TRBV11-2 and TRBJ1-5; TRBD1 matches at 7 bases. Trimming at V came to 5 bases and at J to 2 bases, leaving 9 bases not matched to a gene. CDR1 SGHAT and CDR2 FQNNGV come from the germline V gene. The CDR3 is made up of 16 amino acids. DNA of the CDR3: TGTGCCAGCAGCCCCAGGGGGGGGGCTGGCAATCAGCCCCAGCATTTT. It is translated as CASSPRGGAGNQPQHF.

The chain recombines TRBV7-2 with TRBJ1-2; possible D gene TRBD1, 6 bases. The V end lost 5 bases, the J end lost 6 bases, and 19 bases lay between the germline ends. The CDR3 has 15 amino acids. CDR1 SGHTA and CDR2 FQGNSA come from the germline V gene. CDR3 in amino acids: CASSRSPGQLHGYTF. Written as DNA, the CDR3 is TGTGCCAGCAGCCGTTCCCCGGGACAACTTCATGGCTACACCTTC.

The rearrangement uses TRBV10-3 and TRBJ1-2, with 8 bases identical to TRBD1. Germline V lookup: CDR1 ENHRY, CDR2 SYGVKD. J lost 6 bases, V lost 4 bases, and 7 bases had no gene match. The CDR3 extends over 14 amino acids. Written as DNA, the CDR3 is TGTGCCATCAGTGGGACAGGGAATATCCATGGCTACACCTTC. Its translation: CAISGTGNIHGYTF.

The chain links TRBV7-9 to TRBJ2-7; D remains ambiguous. V was clipped by 4 bases and J by 9 bases, with 13 bases between them. Germline V gives CDR1 SEHNR, CDR2 FQNEAQ (reference sequence). This CDR3 is 12 amino acids long. The CDR3 region has the DNA TGTGCCAGCAGCTCGCTCGGTGAGGTGCAGTACTTC. It translates to CASSSLGEVQYF. The complete variable domain, with remaining parts taken from reference TRBV7-9 and TRBJ2-7, reads DTGVSQNPRHKITKRGQNVTFRCDPISEHNRLYWYRQTLGQGPEFLTYFQNEAQLEKSRLLSDRFSAERPKGSFSTLEIQRTEQGDSAMYLCASSSLGEVQYFGPGTRLTVT.

The DNA for the CDR3 is TGTGCCAGCAGCCCCGGTCTGGGCTATGGCTACACCTTC. This encodes CASSPGLGYGYTF. The gene calls are TRBV7-9 and TRBJ1-2; D ambiguous. V was trimmed by 5 bases and J by 4 bases, leaving 11 bases between them. The CDR3 runs 13 residues. CDR1 and CDR2 from the germline V gene are SEHNR and FQNEAQ (reference sequence).

The chain combines TRBV7-9 with TRBJ2-2, with D tentatively TRBD2 (6 bases). Trimming stripped 9 bases from V and 1 base from J, with 12 bases between. CDR3 length equals 14 residues. Per the germline V gene, CDR1 is SEHNR and CDR2 is FQNEAQ (reference sequence). The CDR3 nucleotides read TGTGCCAGGGGAGTAGCGGAGAACACCGGGGAGCTGTTTTTT. As protein: CARGVAENTGELFF.

The chain has TRBV30 and TRBJ2-3, with D perhaps matching TRBD1 (6 bases). The germline CDR1 and CDR2 sequences are GTSNPN and SVGIG (reference sequence). The CDR3 has 13 amino acids. Trimming shortened V by 2 bases and J by 6 bases, and 12 bases separated the two germline ends. The CDR3 bases are TGTGCCTGGAGTAAACAGGGATTGGATACGCAGTATTTT. Residues: CAWSKQGLDTQYF.

The rearrangement uses TRBV30 and TRBJ1-4; 8 nucleotides agree with TRBD1. Trimming cost V 2 bases and J 7 bases; bases outside gene matches: 9. Per the germline V gene, CDR1 is GTSNPN and CDR2 is SVGIG (reference sequence). The CDR3 has 15 amino acids. The CDR3 nucleotides are TGTGCCTGGAGTTCGCAGGGGGCATTAGGTGAAAAACTGTTTTTT. Amino acid sequence: CAWSSQGALGEKLFF.

The chain carries TRBV19 and TRBJ2-3; perhaps TRBD1 as D (6 bases). V was pared by 5 bases and J by 8 bases, with 20 bases between. In germline, CDR1 is LNHDA, CDR2 SQIVND (reference sequence). The CDR3 sequence is 15 residues long. The CDR3 sequence is CASSGQLDRHGTQYF. The CDR3 nucleotides read TGTGCCAGTAGTGGACAGCTTGATCGACATGGTACGCAGTATTTT.

The V and J genes are TRBV19 and TRBJ2-5; TRBD2 matches at 13 bases. Germline lookup yields CDR1 LNHDA and CDR2 SQIVND (reference sequence). CDR3 length equals 15 residues. The V gene end was trimmed by 3 bases and the J gene end by 7 bases; junction bases not matched to a gene: 5. CDR3 DNA: TGTGCCAGTAGTATGGGACTAGCGGGATTTGGGACCCAGTACTTC. Translating it yields CASSMGLAGFGTQYF.

This clone has a single count. This rearrangement joins TRBV10-2 to TRBJ1-2; weak D call: TRBD1 (5 bases). The CDR3 sequence is 13 residues long. Trimming removed 8 bases at V and 5 bases at J, with 15 bases between. Germline V gene data show CDR1 as WSHSY and CDR2 as SAAADI. The CDR3 spells CASAPGEEYGYTF. CDR3 nucleotide sequence: TGCGCCAGCGCCCCGGGGGAAGAATATGGCTACACCTTC.

The gene calls are TRBV2 and TRBJ1-1; the D is unclear. The CDR3 length is 13 residues. V lost 6 bases, J lost 2 bases, and 10 bases lay in between. Germline V gene data show CDR1 as SNHLY and CDR2 as FYNNEI. Here the CDR3 reads CASSMDGNTEAFF. CDR3 coding DNA: TGTGCCAGCAGCATGGACGGTAACACTGAAGCTTTCTTT.

The rearrangement uses TRBV5-1 and TRBJ2-5, with D unresolved. The CDR3 is 12 amino acids. Germline values: CDR1 SGHRS, CDR2 YFSETQ. Trimming shortened V by 4 bases and J by 4 bases, and 8 bases separated the two germline ends. For the CDR3, the DNA is TGCGCCAGCAGCCCAGCGCTAGAGACCCAGTACTTC. It translates to CASSPALETQYF.

The chain has TRBV15 and TRBJ1-2, with 9 positions matching TRBD1. Germline-derived CDR1 and CDR2 are LNHNV and YYDKDF (reference sequence). CDR3 length equals 15 residues. V lost 0 bases, J lost 6 bases, and 5 bases stayed unmatched. CDR3 residues: CATSRDQQGANGYTF. The CDR3 region has the DNA TGTGCCACCAGCAGAGATCAACAGGGGGCAAATGGCTACACCTTC.

The chain combines TRBV27 with TRBJ1-1; no definite D call. This CDR3 spans 14 amino acids. Germline V CDR1 and CDR2: MNHEY, SMNVEV (reference sequence). Between the trimmed V and J ends, which lost 6 bases and 1 base, there was a span of 12 bases. In DNA form, the CDR3 reads TGTGCCAGCAGCCGGGAGAGAGAGAACACTGAAGCTTTCTTT. This gives the protein CASSRERENTEAFF.